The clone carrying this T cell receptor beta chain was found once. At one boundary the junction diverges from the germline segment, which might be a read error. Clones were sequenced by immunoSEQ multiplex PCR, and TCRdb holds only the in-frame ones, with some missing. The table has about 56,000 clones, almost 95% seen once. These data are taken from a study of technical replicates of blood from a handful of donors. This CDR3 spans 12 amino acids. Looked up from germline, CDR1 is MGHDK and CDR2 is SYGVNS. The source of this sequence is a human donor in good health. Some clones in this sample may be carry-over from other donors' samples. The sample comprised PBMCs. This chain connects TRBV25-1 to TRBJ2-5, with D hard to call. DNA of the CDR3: TGTGCCAGCAGTGAATATTCGACTCGGCCTCACTTC. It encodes CASSEYSTRPHF.